This T cell receptor beta chain stems from a study of blood T cell repertoires in COVID-19. About the study: Material from acute and convalescent COVID-19 was sourced from the United States, Italy and Spain. In each case, the material was cDNA or gDNA derived from T cells, B-cell-depleted T cells, or PBMCs.

Per the original methods: Amplifying reference gene primers gave estimates of nucleated cell counts. TCRdb's copy holds only in-frame clones and misses some; the assay was immunoSEQ multiplex PCR. That table furnishes V, J and clone size, whereas the DNA furnished D and trimming. Of 130,000 or so clones in the sample, about 86% were seen once. Germline V CDR1 and CDR2: SGHTA, FQGNSA. The germline V and J ends were trimmed by 3 bases and 13 bases, with 13 bases remaining between them. The CDR3 is 13 amino acids. The receptor's source is a woman aged 80 or over with acute or convalescent COVID-19. The chain employs TRBV7-2 and TRBJ1-6; maybe TRBD1 (5 bases). Sequencing input: peripheral blood. As DNA, the CDR3 is TGTGCCAGCAGCTTTCAGGGTACAAGGCCCCTCCACTTT. This codes for CASSFQGTRPLHF.